This T cell receptor (beta chain) was obtained from a study of T cells after yellow fever vaccination. TCRdb independently ran MiXCR on the 5' RACE reads; one entry per CDR3 protein. The data hold 250,000 to 350,000 distinct CDR3 sequences, with around 6.8% observed a single time. Turning to this clonotype: What it binds is not known.

The study's findings and limits: Of the clonotypes, a small share occurred in both CD4 and CD8 compartments.

This TCR came from a young man who received the YFV17D yellow fever vaccine. The source was PBMCs, collected roughly 46 days after the first yellow fever vaccination.

The DNA for the CDR3 is TGTGCCAGCAGCTTAATGGATACGCAGTATTTT. Translation: CASSLMDTQYF. The genes are TRBV7-9 and TRBJ2-3; no reliable D call. V was trimmed by 2 bases and J by 6 bases, leaving 3 bases between them. The CDR3 contains 11 residues. Per the germline V gene, CDR1 is SEHNR and CDR2 is FQNEAQ (reference sequence).